This T cell receptor beta chain came from a study of T cells after yellow fever vaccination. TCRdb called the 5' RACE reads again in MiXCR, with one record for every CDR3 protein. The table lists around 68,000 distinct CDR3 sequences, more than 5.5% of them singletons, with around 30% in the top ten. The CDR3 has 16 residues. Trimming removed 3 bases from V and 0 bases from J; junction bases left unmatched: 3. Germline V gene lookup returns CDR1 KGHDR and CDR2 SFDVKD. This clonotype was found many times. Its cognate antigen is unknown. Whole-study findings and limits: Weaker, the secondary response peaked sooner, at day 5 versus 15. Most primary-vaccination clones reappeared after the booster (more than 95% CD4, 75% to 90% CD8). CD4 and CD8 compartments shared a small share of clonotypes, likely from convergent recombination.

The sequenced sample was CD8+ T cells sorted from PBMCs, obtained 9 to 10 days after the first yellow fever vaccination. This chain connects TRBV24-1 to TRBJ2-5; the match to TRBD1 covers 10 bases. This receptor was taken from a man younger than 35 who received the YFV17D yellow fever vaccine. DNA for the CDR3: TGTGCCACCAGTGATCCGGGACAGGGGAACCAAGAGACCCAGTACTTC. Amino acid sequence: CATSDPGQGNQETQYF.